The 31 T cell receptor beta chains presented below share a single source sample, sequenced in a study of beta chain features in type 1 diabetes. All of the isolated RNA was reverse transcribed, so expressed TCRB transcripts were sequenced. Repertoires were generated with immunoSEQ multiplex PCR, while TCRdb's copy carries only in-frame clones and drops some. This sample has about 250,000 clones, with approximately 14% found just once. Sequencing was carried out using naive CD4+ T cells from blood. These receptor sequences come from a woman in her forties in good health.

This clone appeared a few times. The V call is TRBV29-1, the J call TRBJ2-6; D possibly corresponds to TRBD1 (6 bases). V lost 0 bases to trimming and J lost 3 bases, with 9 bases between them. The CDR3 consists of 15 residues. In germline, CDR1 is SQVTM, CDR2 ANQGSEA. As DNA, the CDR3 is TGCAGCGTTGAAGAGGGGGCAGGTGGGGCCAACGTCCTGACTTTC. Amino acids: CSVEEGAGGANVLTF.

This clone was seen a few times. This sequence joins TRBV2 and TRBJ1-2, with D maybe TRBD1 (5 bases). Looked up from germline, CDR1 is SNHLY and CDR2 is FYNNEI. The V and J ends lost 3 bases and 0 bases respectively, with 11 bases between them. The CDR3 sequence is 15 residues long. In nucleotides, the CDR3 is TGTGCCAGCAGTGAGCAACAGGTGTCTAACTATGGCTACACCTTC. Translation: CASSEQQVSNYGYTF.

A few counts support this clone. The chain links TRBV6-1 to TRBJ2-1; D perhaps matches TRBD1 (6 bases). This CDR3 has 15 amino acids. Between the trimmed V and J ends, which lost 1 base and 2 bases, there was a span of 9 bases. Germline CDR1 reads MNHNS; CDR2 reads SASEGT. The CDR3 is CASSEGTVPYNEQFF. DNA of the CDR3: TGTGCCAGCAGTGAAGGGACAGTCCCCTACAATGAGCAGTTCTTC.

This clone has a handful of counts. The rearrangement links TRBV12-5 to TRBJ1-2; a weak D match, TRBD1 (6 bases). This CDR3 has 15 amino acids. CDR1 and CDR2 from the germline V gene are LGHNT and FRNRAP. The CDR3 loop reads CASSNRVTPTLSYTF. As DNA, the CDR3 is TGTGCCTCTTCAAACAGGGTTACCCCGACTTTGAGCTACACCTTC.

This clone was counted a few times. This sequence joins TRBV7-9 and TRBJ2-7; TRBD1 might be the D (6 bases). The germline CDR1 and CDR2 sequences are SEHNR and FQNEAQ (reference sequence). This CDR3 is 15 amino acids long. The V and J ends lost 6 bases and 5 bases respectively, with 20 bases between them. CDR3 DNA sequence: TGTGCCAGCAGTATAAACAGGGTTAGATTTGACGAGCAGTACTTC. Its protein product is CASSINRVRFDEQYF.

This clone was observed a few times. The J gene is TRBJ2-3, the V gene TRBV11-2; D gene ambiguous. Germline-derived CDR1 and CDR2 are SGHAT and FQNNGV. The CDR3 loop spans 16 amino acids. V dropped 3 bases and J dropped 0 bases, with 13 bases sitting between them. CDR3 protein: CASSFLSVLSTDTQYF. Written as DNA, the CDR3 is TGTGCCAGCAGCTTTTTATCGGTCCTTAGCACAGATACGCAGTATTTT.

Many counts were recorded for this clone. J is TRBJ2-1 and V is TRBV4-3, with 9 nucleotides matching TRBD1. The J segment lost 2 bases and the V segment lost 3 bases, leaving 8 bases of the junction unmatched. The CDR3 has 17 amino acids. Germline assignment: CDR1 LGHNA and CDR2 YSLEER. The CDR3 coding sequence is TGCGCCAGCAGCCAGGGGGCCGGGACAGGGCCCTACAATGAGCAGTTCTTC. Translated: CASSQGAGTGPYNEQFF.

This clone was observed at least ten times. This sequence joins TRBV29-1 and TRBJ1-5, with D uncertain. The CDR3 is 13 amino acids. V was shortened by 4 bases and J by 4 bases, with 11 bases between the two germline ends. The germline gives CDR1 SQVTM, CDR2 ANQGSEA. The CDR3 DNA reads as TGCAGCGTTGTTTCAGGAAGGAATCAGCCCCAGCATTTT. This gives the protein CSVVSGRNQPQHF.

This clone was observed a handful of times. The chain carries TRBV6-5 and TRBJ1-2, with D possibly being TRBD1 (5 bases). This CDR3 has 15 residues. The V and J ends lost 0 bases and 1 base respectively, with 9 bases between them. Germline V CDR1 and CDR2: MNHEY, SVGAGI. CDR3 coding DNA: TGTGCCAGCAGTTACTCGAACCAGGGTAACTATGGCTACACCTTC. Its protein product is CASSYSNQGNYGYTF.

This clone was seen only a few times. The chain combines TRBV5-6 with TRBJ2-2, with a tentative D call TRBD2 (6 bases). V shed 4 bases and J shed 2 bases, with 12 bases lying between them. Germline loops: CDR1 SGHDT, CDR2 YYEEEE. The CDR3 is 15 residues long. CDR3 residues: CASSVVGGNTGELFF. The CDR3 region has the DNA TGTGCCAGCAGCGTGGTCGGGGGAAACACCGGGGAGCTGTTTTTT.

This clone was seen just once. The chain uses TRBV9 and TRBJ2-3, with no clear D. The CDR3 covers 12 residues. V was pared by 3 bases and J by 3 bases, with 5 bases between. Germline CDR1 reads SGDLS; CDR2 reads YYNGEE. CDR3 bases: TGTGCCAGCAGCGCCCAGACAGATACGCAGTATTTT. Translation gives CASSAQTDTQYF. The full variable domain, rest sourced from reference TRBV9 and TRBJ2-3, is DSGVTQTPKHLITATGQRVTLRCSPRSGDLSVYWYQQSLDQGLQFLIQYYNGEERAKGNILERFSAQQFPDLHSELNLSSLELGDSALYFCASSAQTDTQYFGPGTRLTVL.

V usage is TRBV9 and J usage is TRBJ2-3, with 9 positions matching TRBD2. CDR1 is SGDLS and CDR2 is YYNGEE in the germline V gene. Germline trimming cut 5 bases from V and 5 bases from J; bases unmatched to any gene: 6. The CDR3 is made up of 14 amino acids. CDR3 DNA sequence: TGTGCCAGCAGACCGGGACTAGCCCTAGATACGCAGTATTTT. As protein: CASRPGLALDTQYF.

This clone was counted between two and nine times. The V call is TRBV12-5, the J call TRBJ2-4, with 10 bases identical to TRBD1. V dropped 1 base and J dropped 15; count of bases not matched to a gene: 15. The germline V gene encodes CDR1 LGHNT and CDR2 FRNRAP. The CDR3 is 16 residues long. The CDR3 nucleotides read TGTGCTAGTGGTTTGGCCACCGGGACAGGGGTTCTCTTTCCGTACTTC. Its protein product is CASGLATGTGVLFPYF.

The chain carries TRBV19 and TRBJ1-5, with D unclear. Per germline, CDR1 LNHDA and CDR2 SQIVND (reference sequence). Trimming pared 6 bases from V and 7 bases from J, leaving 10 bases between. The length of the CDR3 is 12 residues. CDR3 sequence (DNA): TGTGCCAGTAGCCCGGTCGGGCAGCCCCAGCATTTT. It is translated as CASSPVGQPQHF.

The rearrangement links TRBV18 to TRBJ2-1; no clear D. Trimming took off 0 bases at V and 0 bases at J, with 6 bases between the two ends. Per germline, CDR1 KGHSH and CDR2 LQKENI. This CDR3 spans 15 amino acids. Here the CDR3 DNA reads TGTGCCAGCTCACCACCCGGTAGCTCCTACAATGAGCAGTTCTTC. It is translated as CASSPPGSSYNEQFF.

In this sample, this clone turned up a few times. The rearrangement joins TRBV11-2 to TRBJ2-7; 9 bases fit TRBD1. This CDR3 comprises 15 residues. Germline-derived CDR1 and CDR2 are SGHAT and FQNNGV. The ends lost 7 bases at V and 3 bases at J; junction bases unmatched: 10. The CDR3 protein is CASTESGTGSYEQYF. The CDR3 DNA sequence: TGTGCCAGCACCGAATCCGGGACAGGGAGCTACGAGCAGTACTTC.

In DNA form, the CDR3 reads TGTGCCAGCAGCTTGGTCGGAGGGCCCGAGCAGTACTTC. Encoded protein: CASSLVGGPEQYF. The V gene is TRBV5-4, the J gene TRBJ2-7; possible D gene TRBD2, 6 bases. Germline values: CDR1 SGHNT, CDR2 YYREEE (reference sequence). V was trimmed by 0 bases and J by 6 bases, leaving 10 bases between them. CDR3 size: 13 residues.

The CDR3 spells CASSLALAATGQYF. As DNA, the CDR3 is TGTGCCAGCAGCTTAGCGCTGGCAGCGACTGGGCAGTACTTC. The V gene is TRBV7-8, the J gene TRBJ2-7; the D is unclear. V lost 0 bases, J lost 9 bases, and 15 bases lay in between. The CDR3 covers 14 residues. The germline gives CDR1 SGHVS, CDR2 FQNEAQ.

V gene TRBV5-1 combines with J gene TRBJ2-3; 10 bases fit TRBD2. Germline CDR1 reads SGHRS; CDR2 reads YFSETQ. This CDR3 comprises 15 residues. The V and J ends lost 3 bases and 0 bases, in that order; junction bases with no gene match: 1. CDR3 coding DNA: TGCGCCAGCAGCTATAGCGGGGGGAGCACAGATACGCAGTATTTT. Its translation: CASSYSGGSTDTQYF.

Notes on this clone: Within the sample, other DNA sequences also encode this same CDR3. The chain uses TRBV19 and TRBJ1-1; D is ambiguous. This CDR3 has 12 amino acids. V was clipped by 3 bases and J by 1 base, with 3 bases between them. CDR1 is LNHDA and CDR2 is SQIVND in the germline V gene (reference sequence). In nucleotides, the CDR3 is TGTGCCAGTAGTATTCAGAACACTGAAGCTTTCTTT. Translation gives CASSIQNTEAFF.

The chain links TRBV29-1 to TRBJ2-1; maybe TRBD2 (6 bases). The CDR3 totals 12 residues. Per germline, CDR1 SQVTM and CDR2 ANQGSEA. V was clipped by 7 bases and J by 8 bases, with 15 bases between them. The CDR3, as DNA: TGCAGCGCGACGGGGGATTGGTATGAGCAGTTCTTC. Residues: CSATGDWYEQFF.

The chain employs TRBV19 and TRBJ1-1, with unresolved D. The CDR3 is 15 amino acids. Looked up from germline, CDR1 is LNHDA and CDR2 is SQIVND (reference sequence). Trimming pared 1 base from V and 0 bases from J, leaving 9 bases between. CDR3: CASSIARLMNTEAFF. The CDR3 DNA follows: TGTGCCAGTAGTATAGCGAGACTCATGAACACTGAAGCTTTCTTT.

The chain joins TRBV5-4 to TRBJ2-5, with D perhaps TRBD2 (5 bases). The CDR3 has 14 amino acids. In germline, CDR1 is SGHNT, CDR2 YYREEE (reference sequence). V lost 3 bases and J lost 5, with 14 bases in between. This CDR3 is CASSSARRWETQYF. CDR3 DNA sequence: TGTGCCAGCAGCTCCGCCAGGAGGTGGGAGACCCAGTACTTC.

V and J are TRBV11-2 and TRBJ2-2, with D perhaps TRBD2 (7 bases). This CDR3 has 16 amino acids. The germline V gene has CDR1 SGHAT and CDR2 FQNNGV. V was pared by 5 bases and J by 4 bases, with 17 bases between. The CDR3 sequence: CASSGRQGGGTGELFF. CDR3 DNA: TGTGCCAGCAGCGGGCGGCAGGGAGGGGGCACCGGGGAGCTGTTTTTT.

The table lists this clone with a few counts. One end of the junction fails to match germline, which may point to a read error. CDR3: CASSLRGMGQGVF. The CDR3 DNA is TGTGCCAGCAGCTTAAGGGGGATGGGACAGGGTGTCTTC. The chain joins TRBV11-2 to TRBJ1-2; 9 bases align to TRBD1. Looked up from germline, CDR1 is SGHAT and CDR2 is FQNNGV. The CDR3 consists of 13 residues.

This clone was observed a few times. The chain employs TRBV19 and TRBJ1-1; 7 bases agree with TRBD1. Germline CDR1 and CDR2: LNHDA and SQIVND (reference sequence). CDR3 length: 13 amino acids. V lost 8 bases, J lost 6 bases, and 9 bases stayed unmatched. The CDR3 loop is CASAPTGSPEAFF. The CDR3, as DNA: TGTGCCAGTGCTCCGACAGGGTCCCCTGAAGCTTTCTTT.

The chain couples TRBV5-1 to TRBJ1-1, with 7 bases fitting TRBD1. The length of the CDR3 is 16 residues. V gave up 1 base and J gave up 4 bases; unmatched junction bases: 10. In germline, CDR1 is SGHRS, CDR2 YFSETQ. CDR3 bases: TGCGCCAGCAGCTTGAGACAGGGCCTCTCCGGCACTGAAGCTTTCTTT. The encoded protein is CASSLRQGLSGTEAFF.

The sample holds a few counts of this clone. Other nucleotide sequences from this sample produce the same CDR3. The rearrangement uses TRBV20-1 and TRBJ2-7; 9 positions match TRBD1. Germline lookup yields CDR1 DFQATT and CDR2 SNEGSKA (reference sequence). V gave up 6 bases and J gave up 4 bases; unmatched junction bases: 1. This CDR3 is built from 11 residues. For the CDR3, the DNA is TGCAGTGCAGGACAGGGGTACGAGCAGTACTTC. Its protein product is CSAGQGYEQYF.

V is TRBV5-1 and J is TRBJ1-5; possibly TRBD1 for D (5 bases). Looked up from germline, CDR1 is SGHRS and CDR2 is YFSETQ. CDR3 length: 12 residues. V dropped 1 base and J dropped 11 bases, with 10 bases sitting between them. CDR3 DNA: TGCGCCAGCAGCTTGACGGGGGAAACCCAGCATTTT. Amino acid sequence: CASSLTGETQHF.

The CDR3, as DNA: TGTGCCATCAGGTCAGGACTAGCGGGGGATACGCAGTATTTT. The encoded protein is CAIRSGLAGDTQYF. V gene TRBV10-3 combines with J gene TRBJ2-3, with TRBD2 identical over 12 bases. CDR3 length: 14 amino acids. Trimming at V came to 6 bases and at J to 6 bases, leaving 4 bases not matched to a gene. CDR1 ENHRY and CDR2 SYGVKD come from the germline V gene.

The sample holds a few counts of this clone. The chain joins TRBV2 to TRBJ2-5; 10 bases map to TRBD2. With V trimmed by 6 bases and J by 5 bases, 6 bases remained unmatched. The CDR3 totals 14 residues. Germline-derived CDR1 and CDR2 are SNHLY and FYNNEI. Here the CDR3 reads CASSGLAVGETQYF. As DNA, the CDR3 is TGTGCCAGCAGCGGACTAGCGGTAGGGGAGACCCAGTACTTC.